This T cell receptor (beta chain) stems from a study of cytomegalovirus exposure and HLA in healthy donors. The CDR3 runs 13 residues. Germline lookup yields CDR1 MNHNS and CDR2 SASEGT. In the PCR, 60 Vbeta and 13 Jbeta primers were used. Profiled with immunoSEQ multiplex PCR; TCRdb holds only in-frame clones, not every one. The table includes some 160,000 clones, approximately 70% detected once. Each donor's status was that of a healthy bone marrow donor. As regards this clone: The junction and the germline gene differ at one end; a read error may be behind it.

The origin of this receptor is a woman under 30 in good health and CMV-seropositive. The sample taken for sequencing was PBMCs. V is TRBV6-1 and J is TRBJ1-1, with D hard to call. In DNA form, the CDR3 reads TGTGCCAGCAGGGAAGGGAGTAACACTGAAGCTTTCTTT. Translating it yields CASREGSNTEAFF.